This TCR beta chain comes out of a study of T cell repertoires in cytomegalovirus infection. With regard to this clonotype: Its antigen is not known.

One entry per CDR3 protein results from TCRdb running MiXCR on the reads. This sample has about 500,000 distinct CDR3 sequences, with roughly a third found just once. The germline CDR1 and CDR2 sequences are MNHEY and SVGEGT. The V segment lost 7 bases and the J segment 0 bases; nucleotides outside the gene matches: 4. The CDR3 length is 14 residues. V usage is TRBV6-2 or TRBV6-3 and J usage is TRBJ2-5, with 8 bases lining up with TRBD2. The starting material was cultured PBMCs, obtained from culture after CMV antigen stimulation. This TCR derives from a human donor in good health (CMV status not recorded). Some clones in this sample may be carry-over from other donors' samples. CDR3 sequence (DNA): TGTGCCAGCAAACCAGCGGGAGACCAAGAGACCCAGTACTTC. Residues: CASKPAGDQETQYF.